The 26 T cell receptor beta chains below come from one sample, sequenced in a study of T-cell memory formation after mild COVID-19. TCRdb called the 5' RACE reads again in MiXCR, with one record for every CDR3 protein. In the table there are about 130,000 distinct CDR3 sequences, over 15% of which are singletons. The sample taken for sequencing was PBMCs or a T cell subset sorted from them (not recorded which). The receptors stem from a man aged 18 to 30 who had mild COVID-19 (a few samples of this study predate the infection). Cell type and time point are not known.

This clonotype was seen a few times. J is TRBJ2-3 and V is TRBV4-1, with 14 nucleotides matching TRBD2. The V and J ends lost 2 bases and 1 base, in that order; junction bases with no gene match: 8. In germline, CDR1 is MGHRA, CDR2 YSYEKL. CDR3 size: 19 residues. CDR3 loop: CASSQPRLAGGPGTDTQYF. CDR3 DNA: TGCGCCAGCAGCCAACCTCGACTAGCGGGGGGGCCTGGCACAGATACGCAGTATTTT.

This clonotype appeared a few times. The V gene is TRBV5-5, the J gene TRBJ2-1, with D possibly being TRBD2 (6 bases). Germline CDR1 reads SGHKS; CDR2 reads YYEKEE (reference sequence). The CDR3 extends over 15 amino acids. Deletions cut 4 bases from V and 9 bases from J, with 20 bases between. In DNA, the CDR3 is TGTGCCAGCAGCCCGCTGGGGGGTCTCGTGAGTGAGCAGTTCTTC. It codes for CASSPLGGLVSEQFF.

This chain uses TRBV6-2 or TRBV6-3 with TRBJ2-7; possibly TRBD1 for D (6 bases). This CDR3 spans 15 amino acids. The germline CDR1 and CDR2 sequences are MNHEY and SVGEGT. Trimming left V 6 bases short and J 0 bases short, with 15 bases between. The CDR3: CASSDPTGNSYEQYV. The CDR3 DNA follows: TGTGCCAGCAGCGACCCCACAGGGAACTCCTACGAGCAGTACGTC.

This chain links TRBV5-1 with TRBJ2-3; D gene ambiguous. Per germline, CDR1 SGHRS and CDR2 YFSETQ. CDR3 length: 12 residues. V was clipped by 3 bases and J by 4 bases, with 6 bases between them. The CDR3 bases are TGCGCCAGCAGCTCCCCCCCAGATACGCAGTATTTT. Its translation is CASSSPPDTQYF.

The J gene is TRBJ1-6, the V gene TRBV12-3 or TRBV12-4, with 7 bases identical to TRBD1. The junction had 9 bases not matched to a gene; V was cut back by 4 bases and J by 9 bases. This CDR3 spans 15 amino acids. CDR3 DNA: TGTGCCAGCAGTTCCGGGGACAGACTGTTTTCACCCCTCCACTTT. This translates into CASSSGDRLFSPLHF.

The V and J genes are TRBV5-1 and TRBJ2-3, with D perhaps given as TRBD1 or TRBD2 (5 bases each). This CDR3 has 16 amino acids. Deletions cut 5 bases from V and 0 bases from J, with 16 bases between. Germline loops: CDR1 SGHRS, CDR2 YFSETQ. CDR3 in amino acids: CASRVRGQSSTDTQYF. The CDR3 DNA reads TGCGCCAGCAGGGTCCGGGGCCAGTCTAGCACAGATACGCAGTATTTT.

This chain links TRBV6-5 with TRBJ1-1; D remains unclear. V lost 2 bases and J 3 bases, leaving 10 bases between the germline ends. The CDR3 is 14 amino acids. In germline, CDR1 is MNHEY, CDR2 SVGAGI. In nucleotides, the CDR3 is TGTGCCAGCAGTTACGGCAGGTTGGACACTGAAGCTTTCTTT. This translates into CASSYGRLDTEAFF.

This clonotype was seen repeatedly, ten times or more. This rearrangement joins TRBV5-1 to TRBJ2-1, with a possible D match to TRBD1 (7 bases). CDR1 and CDR2 (germline): SGHRS, YFSETQ. Deletions cut 4 bases from V and 4 bases from J, with 18 bases between. The CDR3 runs 16 residues. This chain's CDR3 is CASSPAGQGGYNEQFF. The CDR3 bases are TGCGCCAGCAGCCCAGCTGGGCAGGGGGGTTACAATGAGCAGTTCTTC.

This clonotype was seen ten or more times. The chain employs TRBV12-3 or TRBV12-4 and TRBJ1-1, with 8 bases lining up with TRBD1. The CDR3 covers 14 residues. The ends lost 5 bases at V and 2 bases at J; junction bases unmatched: 4. CDR3 protein: CASSQGARNTEAFF. CDR3 DNA sequence: TGTGCCAGCAGTCAGGGGGCGCGAAACACTGAAGCTTTCTTT.

The chain uses TRBV9 and TRBJ2-3; D gene unclear. The CDR3 is 15 amino acids. The germline V and J ends were trimmed by 0 bases and 7 bases, with 15 bases remaining between them. Germline CDR1 reads SGDLS; CDR2 reads YYNGEE. The CDR3 coding sequence is TGTGCCAGCAGCGTAGCCCCCGTCCGTCTCCATACGCAGTATTTT. Its translation is CASSVAPVRLHTQYF. Drawing the rest from reference TRBV9 and TRBJ2-3, the complete variable domain is DSGVTQTPKHLITATGQRVTLRCSPRSGDLSVYWYQQSLDQGLQFLIQYYNGEERAKGNILERFSAQQFPDLHSELNLSSLELGDSALYFCASSVAPVRLHTQYFGPGTRLTVL.

This clonotype was counted between two and nine times. The genes are TRBV20-1 and TRBJ1-5, with TRBD1 matching over 7 bases. Per germline, CDR1 DFQATT and CDR2 SNEGSKA (reference sequence). The V and J ends lost 1 base and 6 bases, in that order; junction bases with no gene match: 0. The CDR3 extends over 12 amino acids. The CDR3: CSARGQGQPQHF. CDR3 DNA sequence: TGCAGTGCTAGAGGACAGGGTCAGCCCCAGCATTTT.

Details on this clonotype: An end of the junction does not agree with germline; a read error may underlie this. The chain recombines TRBV9 with TRBJ2-2; possibly TRBD2 for D (6 bases). The germline gives CDR1 SGDLS, CDR2 YYNGEE. The CDR3 length is 14 residues. The CDR3: CASRTGGNTVELFF. CDR3 DNA: TGTGCCAGCAGAACCGGGGGAAACACCGTGGAGCTGTTTTTT.

In its sample, this clonotype was seen many times. The gene calls are TRBV5-1 and TRBJ2-5, with a possible D match to TRBD2 (5 bases). Trimming left V 4 bases short and J 1 base short, with 11 bases between. This CDR3 spans 14 amino acids. Germline V CDR1 and CDR2: SGHRS, YFSETQ. CDR3 sequence reads: CASSQAEAQETQYF. CDR3 bases: TGCGCCAGCAGCCAAGCGGAGGCCCAAGAGACCCAGTACTTC.

The CDR3 DNA reads TGTGCCAGTCGACGTGGGACTAGGTCCACCGGGGAGCTGTTTTTT. Translation: CASRRGTRSTGELFF. V is TRBV19 and J is TRBJ2-2; 8 bases map to TRBD2. The CDR3 consists of 15 residues. The germline V gene has CDR1 LNHDA and CDR2 SQIVND (reference sequence). The J segment lost 4 bases and the V segment lost 8 bases, leaving 9 bases of the junction unmatched.

This clonotype has just a few counts. No DNA is shown, since the ends of the CDR3 on it are uncertain; the CDR3 is the one TCRdb lists. This sequence joins TRBV11-2 and TRBJ2-2; TRBD1 is the table's D call, not checked against the DNA. CDR1 SGHAT and CDR2 FQNNGV come from the germline V gene. The CDR3 is 17 amino acids in total, end residues counted. CDR3 sequence reads: CASSLARDTAPPGSCFF.

The chain recombines TRBV6-5 with TRBJ1-2, with 12 positions matching TRBD1. Germline V CDR1 and CDR2: MNHEY, SVGAGI. This CDR3 comprises 16 residues. V dropped 6 bases and J dropped 5; count of bases not matched to a gene: 10. The CDR3 loop is CASRPGGTGGAYGYTF. The CDR3 coding sequence is TGTGCCAGCAGGCCGGGGGGGACAGGGGGCGCATATGGCTACACCTTC.

This sequence joins TRBV20-1 and TRBJ2-7, with 8 bases that match TRBD1. This CDR3 comprises 13 residues. Germline V gene sequence: CDR1 DFQATT, CDR2 SNEGSKA (reference sequence). The J segment lost 3 bases and the V segment lost 6 bases, leaving 7 bases of the junction unmatched. The CDR3 nucleotides are TGCAGTGCGCGAAGTACAGGGGGCTACGAGCAGTACGTC. Translation gives CSARSTGGYEQYV.

V and J are TRBV3-1 and TRBJ2-3; weak D call: TRBD1 (5 bases). Deletions cut 4 bases from V and 4 bases from J, with 9 bases between. Germline V gene sequence: CDR1 LGHDT, CDR2 YNNKEL (reference sequence). The CDR3 length is 13 residues. The CDR3 is CASSPRGPDTQYF. The CDR3 DNA reads as TGTGCCAGCAGCCCTAGGGGCCCAGATACGCAGTATTTT.

This chain uses TRBV5-5 with TRBJ1-1; TRBD1 might be the D (6 bases). Per the germline V gene, CDR1 is SGHKS and CDR2 is YYEKEE (reference sequence). The CDR3 length is 14 residues. V shed 6 bases and J shed 5 bases, with 17 bases lying between them. The CDR3: CASTLDRYKTEAFF. CDR3 DNA: TGTGCCAGCACCCTCGACAGGTATAAGACTGAAGCTTTCTTT.

This clonotype was seen more than once but under ten times. The chain has TRBV5-6 and TRBJ2-3; a possible D gene is TRBD2 (7 bases). CDR3 size: 13 residues. Germline-derived CDR1 and CDR2 are SGHDT and YYEEEE. Deletions cut 4 bases from V and 13 bases from J, with 19 bases between. In nucleotides, the CDR3 is TGTGCCAGCAGCCCCCGGGATACAGGGAGGGAGTATTTT. This translates into CASSPRDTGREYF. Full variable domain (rest looked up from reference TRBV5-6 and TRBJ2-3): DAGVTQSPTHLIKTRGQQVTLRCSPKSGHDTVSWYQQALGQGPQFIFQYYEEEERQRGNFPDRFSGHQFPNYSSELNVNALLLGDSALYLCASSPRDTGREYFGPGTRLTVL.

This clonotype has only a few counts. The J gene is TRBJ2-7, the V gene TRBV28, with TRBD2 identical over 12 bases. The CDR3 has 12 residues. The ends lost 4 bases at V and 10 bases at J; junction bases unmatched: 2. The V gene's germline CDR1 is MDHEN and CDR2 SYDVKM. CDR3 amino acids: CASSSSGGEQYV. The CDR3 DNA follows: TGTGCCAGCAGTTCTAGCGGGGGGGAACAGTACGTC.

This clonotype has more than one count but fewer than ten. V is TRBV29-1 and J is TRBJ2-7; the D gene could be TRBD1 or TRBD2 (6 bases each). Germline CDR1 SQVTM, CDR2 ANQGSEA. The CDR3 is 11 residues long. V lost 4 bases, J lost 5 bases, and 9 bases lay in between. As DNA, the CDR3 is TGCAGCGTTGGGAGGGGGGACGAGCAGTACGTC. The encoded protein is CSVGRGDEQYV.

This chain joins TRBV27 and TRBJ1-1, with TRBD1 matching 9 bases. Germline values: CDR1 MNHEY, CDR2 SMNVEV (reference sequence). The trim removed 7 bases at V and 4 bases at J, leaving 16 bases unmatched. This CDR3 is 17 amino acids long. CDR3 amino acids: CASIRFGAQDRGTEAFF. The CDR3 DNA reads as TGTGCCAGCATCCGGTTCGGAGCTCAGGACAGGGGCACTGAAGCTTTCTTT.

The table lists this clonotype with many counts. The rearrangement links TRBV7-3 to TRBJ2-1; TRBD2 matches at 12 bases. The CDR3 totals 16 residues. Germline-derived CDR1 and CDR2 are SGHTA and FQGTGA. The V segment lost 5 bases and the J segment 7 bases; nucleotides outside the gene matches: 9. CDR3 DNA sequence: TGTGCCAGCAGCGGATCTAGCGGGGGGGTGGAGAATGAGCAGTTCTTC. It is translated as CASSGSSGGVENEQFF.

The chain couples TRBV5-1 to TRBJ2-6; TRBD1 agrees at 10 bases. CDR3 length: 17 amino acids. Germline-derived CDR1 and CDR2 are SGHRS and YFSETQ. The junction had 4 bases not matched to a gene; V was cut back by 0 bases and J by 4 bases. CDR3 in DNA: TGCGCCAGCAGCTTGGAGGGACAGGGGTCCGGGGCCAACGTCCTGACTTTC. It translates to CASSLEGQGSGANVLTF.

This clonotype turned up a few times. V gene TRBV5-1 combines with J gene TRBJ2-3; D is undetermined. Trimming pared 5 bases from V and 8 bases from J, leaving 9 bases between. CDR3 length: 11 amino acids. Germline CDR1 reads SGHRS; CDR2 reads YFSETQ. CDR3 DNA: TGCGCCAGCAGGGTTCAAGGTACGCAGTATTTT. Translated: CASRVQGTQYF.